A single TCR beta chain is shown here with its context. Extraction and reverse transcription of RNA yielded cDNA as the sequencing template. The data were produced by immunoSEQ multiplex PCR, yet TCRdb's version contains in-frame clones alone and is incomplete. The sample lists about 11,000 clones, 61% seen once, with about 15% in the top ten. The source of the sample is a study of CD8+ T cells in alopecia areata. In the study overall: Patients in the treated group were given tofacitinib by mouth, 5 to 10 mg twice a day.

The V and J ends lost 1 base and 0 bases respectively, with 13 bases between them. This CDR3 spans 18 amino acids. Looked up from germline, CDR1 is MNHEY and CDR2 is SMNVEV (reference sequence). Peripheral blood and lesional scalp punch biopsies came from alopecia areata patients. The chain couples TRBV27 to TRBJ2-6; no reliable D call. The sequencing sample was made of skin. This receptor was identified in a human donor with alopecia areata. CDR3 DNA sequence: TGTGCCAGCAGTTTATACCGGCATTTTATCTCTGGGGCCAACGTCCTGACTTTC. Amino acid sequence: CASSLYRHFISGANVLTF.